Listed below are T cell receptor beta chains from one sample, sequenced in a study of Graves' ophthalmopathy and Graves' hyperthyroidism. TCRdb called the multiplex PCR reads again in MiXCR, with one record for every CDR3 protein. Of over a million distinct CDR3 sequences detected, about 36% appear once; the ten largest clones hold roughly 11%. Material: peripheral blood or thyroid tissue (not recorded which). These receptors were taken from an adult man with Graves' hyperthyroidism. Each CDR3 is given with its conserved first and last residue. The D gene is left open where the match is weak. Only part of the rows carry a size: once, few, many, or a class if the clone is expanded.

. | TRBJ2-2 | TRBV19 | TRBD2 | TGTGCCAGTAGAGGACTAGCGGGAGATCAGCGGGTGGGGGGAAGATATAACACCGGGGAGCTGTTTTTT | CASRGLAGDQRVGGRYNTGELFF
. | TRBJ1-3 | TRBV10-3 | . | TGTGCCAGCAGTCGGGACCTTAGCGGAAACACCATATATTTT | CASSRDLSGNTIYF
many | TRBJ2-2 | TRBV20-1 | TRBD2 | TGCAGTGCTAGAGAGCCCGGGAGGGACACCGGGGAGCTGTTTTTT | CSAREPGRDTGELFF
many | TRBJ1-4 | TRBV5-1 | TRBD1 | TGCGCCAGCAGCTCTTCAGGGGGAGAAAAACTGTTTTTT | CASSSSGGEKLFF
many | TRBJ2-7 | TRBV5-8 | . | TGTGCCAGCAGCTTGGAGGGACAACACTCCTACGAGCAGTACTTC | CASSLEGQHSYEQYF
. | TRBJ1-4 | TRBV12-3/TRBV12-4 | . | TGTGCCAGCAGTTTAGCGCAGGACTGGTCGGCAAAACTGTTTTTT | CASSLAQDWSAKLFF
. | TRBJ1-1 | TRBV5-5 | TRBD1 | TGTGCCAGCAGCTTGTTGACAGGGTGGAGTACTGAAGCTTTCTTT | CASSLLTGWSTEAFF
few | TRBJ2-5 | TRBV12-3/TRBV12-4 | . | TGTGCCAGCAGTTTAACCGCTAAGGGGGAGACCCAGTACTTC | CASSLTAKGETQYF
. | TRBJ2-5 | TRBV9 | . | TGTGCCAGCAGCTCCTTTGGGGGCCCCACCATTCAAGAGACCCAGTACTTC | CASSSFGGPTIQETQYF
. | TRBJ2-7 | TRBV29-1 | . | TGCAGCGTTGAAGATCGGGGTAAAGAGCAGTACTTC | CSVEDRGKEQYF
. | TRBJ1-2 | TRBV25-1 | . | TGTGCCACCAACCAGGCTCCTATACAGGGACATGTTAACTATGGCTACACCTTC | CATNQAPIQGHVNYGYTF
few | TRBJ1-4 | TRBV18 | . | TGTGCCAGCTCACCAAGGCAGAATGAAAAACTGTTTTTT | CASSPRQNEKLFF
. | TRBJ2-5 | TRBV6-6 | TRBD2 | TGTGCCAGCAGTTACAAACTAGCGGGAGAGACCCAGTACTTC | CASSYKLAGETQYF
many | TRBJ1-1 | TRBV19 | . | TGTGCCAGTAATGGACAGCCAGCCGTGAACACTGAAGCTTTCTTT | CASNGQPAVNTEAFF
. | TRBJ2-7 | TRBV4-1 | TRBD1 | TGCGCCAGCAGCCAAGAACGGACAGGTAGTTGGGAGCAGTACTTC | CASSQERTGSWEQYF
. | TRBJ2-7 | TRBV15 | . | TGTGCCACCAGTCCAGGCTACGAGGAGTACTTC | CATSPGYEEYF
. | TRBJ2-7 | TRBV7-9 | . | TGTGCCAGCAGCTTAGGGGGGGGGCAGTTTTTCTACGAGCAGTACTTC | CASSLGGGQFFYEQYF
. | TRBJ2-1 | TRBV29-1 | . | TGCAGCGTCGTACTCTCCAATGAGCAGTTCTTC | CSVVLSNEQFF
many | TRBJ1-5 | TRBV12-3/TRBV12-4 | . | TGTGCCAGCAGTTTGGGCCCGGCTCGCAACAATCAGCCCCAGCATTTT | CASSLGPARNNQPQHF
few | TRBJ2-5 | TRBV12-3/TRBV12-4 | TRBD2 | TGTGCCAGCAGTCATGCGGGACTAGCGGGGGCCCCCCCCGGGACCCAGTACTTC | CASSHAGLAGAPPGTQYF
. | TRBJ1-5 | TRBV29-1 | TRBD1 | TGCAGCGCCGCGGACAGGGGGCGCCTGAGCAATCAGCCCCAGCATTTT | CSAADRGRLSNQPQHF
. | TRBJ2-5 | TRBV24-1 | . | TGTGCCACCAGTGATATGACCGGGGGAGGAGAGACCCAGTACTTC | CATSDMTGGGETQYF
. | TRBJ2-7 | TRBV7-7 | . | TGTGCCAGCAGCTTAGGGCCGACAAGCGAGCAGTACTTC | CASSLGPTSEQYF
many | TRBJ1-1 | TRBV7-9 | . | TGTGCCAGCAGCGGAAGGGGCAGGGGCACTGAAGCTTTCTTT | CASSGRGRGTEAFF
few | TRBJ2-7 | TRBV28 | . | TGTGCCAGCAGTTTCGATCGCATCCGGGACGGTACCTACGAGCAGTACTTC | CASSFDRIRDGTYEQYF
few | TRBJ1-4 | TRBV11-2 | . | TGTGCCAGCAGGAAGACGGGGGGCGCCGATCTCGGCTCCGAAAAACTGTTTTTT | CASRKTGGADLGSEKLFF
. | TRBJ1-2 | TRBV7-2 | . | TGTGCCAGCAGTTTAACCGTCTCGCTTAACTATGGCTACACCTTC | CASSLTVSLNYGYTF
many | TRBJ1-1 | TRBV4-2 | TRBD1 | TGTGCCAGCAGCCTCACTCCCGGGACAGGGGGATACACTGAAGCTTTCTTT | CASSLTPGTGGYTEAFF
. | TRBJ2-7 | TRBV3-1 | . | TGTGCCAGCATGGGTTTAGAGTACGAGCAGTACTTC | CASMGLEYEQYF
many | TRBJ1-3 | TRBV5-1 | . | TGCGCCAGCATGCTGTCAGCTGGAGGAAACACCATATATTTT | CASMLSAGGNTIYF
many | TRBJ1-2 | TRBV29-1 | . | TGCAGCGTCGACACCGGGACTGGGTCCTATAACTATGGCTACACCTTC | CSVDTGTGSYNYGYTF
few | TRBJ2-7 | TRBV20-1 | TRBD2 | TGCAGTGCTCCCCGGGCTAGCGGGGGGGGGGAGCAGTACTTC | CSAPRASGGGEQYF
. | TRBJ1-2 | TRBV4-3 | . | TGCGCCAGCAGCCAAGATAGGGTTATTGGAGGGGCGTCGGATGGCTACACCTTC | CASSQDRVIGGASDGYTF
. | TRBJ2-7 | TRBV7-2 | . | TGTGCCAGCAGCTCAGGGGCTAGAGCCCACGAGCAGTACTTC | CASSSGARAHEQYF
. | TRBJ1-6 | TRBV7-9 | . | TGTGCCAGCAGCTCAGCAGCGGGCGGGACGTCCAGGAATTCACCCCTCCACTTT | CASSSAAGGTSRNSPLHF
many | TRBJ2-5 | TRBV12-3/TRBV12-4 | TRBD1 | TGTGCCAGCAGCCCGACAGGGGCAGGAGAGACCCAGTACTTC | CASSPTGAGETQYF
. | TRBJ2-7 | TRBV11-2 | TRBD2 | TGTGCCAGCAGCTTCCCGGGACTAGCGGGGGAATACGAGCAGTACTTC | CASSFPGLAGEYEQYF
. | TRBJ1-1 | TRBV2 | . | TGTGCCAGCAGTGATCAGGACGGCATGAACACTGAAGCTTTCTTT | CASSDQDGMNTEAFF
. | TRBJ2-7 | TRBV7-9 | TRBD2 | TGTGCCAGCAGCGGGGGACTAGCGGGAGTTTGGAGCTCCTACGAGCAGTACTTC | CASSGGLAGVWSSYEQYF
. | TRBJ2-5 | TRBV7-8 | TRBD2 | TGTGCCAGCAGCTGGTTAGCGGGAGCGCCCGAGACCCAGTACTTC | CASSWLAGAPETQYF
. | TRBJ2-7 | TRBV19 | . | TGTGCCAGTAGCGAGGATTCTCTTTCCTACGAGCAGTACTTC | CASSEDSLSYEQYF
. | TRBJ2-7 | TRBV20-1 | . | TGCAGTGCTACCGGGTGGGGGGGCGACTCCTACGAGCAGTACTTC | CSATGWGGDSYEQYF
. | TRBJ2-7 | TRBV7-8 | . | . | CASSIYLCSVEGLTSGDYEQYF
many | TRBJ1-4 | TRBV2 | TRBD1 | TGTGCCAGCACGGGACAGGCTGCAACTAATGAAAAACTGTTTTTT | CASTGQAATNEKLFF
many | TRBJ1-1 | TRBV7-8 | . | TGTGCCAGCAGGCAAACGGTCACTCATGAAGCTTTCTTT | CASRQTVTHEAFF
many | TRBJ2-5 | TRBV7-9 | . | TGTGCCAGCAGCTTAGGACAGACGGAGACCCAGTACTTC | CASSLGQTETQYF